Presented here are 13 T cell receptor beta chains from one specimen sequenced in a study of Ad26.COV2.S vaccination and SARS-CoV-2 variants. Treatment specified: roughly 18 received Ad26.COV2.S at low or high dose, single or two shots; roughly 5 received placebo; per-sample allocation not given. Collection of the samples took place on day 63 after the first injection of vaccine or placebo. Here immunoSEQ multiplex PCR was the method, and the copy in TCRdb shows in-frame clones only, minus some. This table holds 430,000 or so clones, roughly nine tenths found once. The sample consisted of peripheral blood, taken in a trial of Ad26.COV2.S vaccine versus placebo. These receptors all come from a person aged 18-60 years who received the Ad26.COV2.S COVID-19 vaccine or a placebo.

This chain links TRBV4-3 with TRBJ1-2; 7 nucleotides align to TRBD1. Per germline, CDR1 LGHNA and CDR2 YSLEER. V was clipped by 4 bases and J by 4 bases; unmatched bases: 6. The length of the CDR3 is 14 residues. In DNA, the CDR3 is TGCGCCAGCAGCCCGTACAGGGGCGGCTATGGCTACACCTTC. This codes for CASSPYRGGYGYTF.

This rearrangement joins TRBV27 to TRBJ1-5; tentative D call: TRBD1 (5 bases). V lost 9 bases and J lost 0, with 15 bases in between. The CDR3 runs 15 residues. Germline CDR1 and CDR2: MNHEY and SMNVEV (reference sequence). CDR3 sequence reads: CASRSGAYSNQPQHF. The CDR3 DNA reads TGTGCCAGTAGATCCGGGGCCTATAGCAATCAGCCCCAGCATTTT.

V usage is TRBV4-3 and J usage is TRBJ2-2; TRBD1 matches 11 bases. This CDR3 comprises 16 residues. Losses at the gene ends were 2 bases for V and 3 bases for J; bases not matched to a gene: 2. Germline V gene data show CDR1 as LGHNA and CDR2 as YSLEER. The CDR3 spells CASSQRTGGDTGELFF. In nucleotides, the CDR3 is TGCGCCAGCAGCCAAAGGACAGGGGGCGACACCGGGGAGCTGTTTTTT.

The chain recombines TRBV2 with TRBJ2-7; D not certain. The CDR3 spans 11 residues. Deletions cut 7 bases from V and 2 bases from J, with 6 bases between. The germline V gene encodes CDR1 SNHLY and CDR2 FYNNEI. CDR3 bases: TGTGCCAGCACCCTAGCCTACGAGCAGTACGTC. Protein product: CASTLAYEQYV.

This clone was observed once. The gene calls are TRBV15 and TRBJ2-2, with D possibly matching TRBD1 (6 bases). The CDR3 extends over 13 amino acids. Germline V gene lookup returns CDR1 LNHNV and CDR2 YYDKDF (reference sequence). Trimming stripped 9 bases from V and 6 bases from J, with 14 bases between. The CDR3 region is CATRQGWAGELFF. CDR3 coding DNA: TGTGCCACAAGGCAGGGGTGGGCCGGGGAGCTGTTTTTT.

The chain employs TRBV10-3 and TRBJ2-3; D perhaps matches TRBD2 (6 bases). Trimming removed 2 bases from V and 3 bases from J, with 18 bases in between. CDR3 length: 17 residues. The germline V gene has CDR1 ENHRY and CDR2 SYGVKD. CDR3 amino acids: CAISEGGSITLTDTQYF. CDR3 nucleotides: TGTGCCATCAGTGAGGGGGGGTCTATTACTTTGACAGATACGCAGTATTTT.

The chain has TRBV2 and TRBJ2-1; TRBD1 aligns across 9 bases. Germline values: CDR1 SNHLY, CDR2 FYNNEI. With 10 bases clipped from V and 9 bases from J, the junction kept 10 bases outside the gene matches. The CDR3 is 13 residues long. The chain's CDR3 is CATFRDRESEQFF. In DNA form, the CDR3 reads TGTGCCACCTTTAGGGACAGGGAGAGTGAGCAGTTCTTC.

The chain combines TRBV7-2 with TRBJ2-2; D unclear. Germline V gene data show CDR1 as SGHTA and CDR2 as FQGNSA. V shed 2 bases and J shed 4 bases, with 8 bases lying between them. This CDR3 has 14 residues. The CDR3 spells CASSLPRSTGELFF. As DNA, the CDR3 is TGTGCCAGCAGCTTACCGCGTAGCACCGGGGAGCTGTTTTTT.

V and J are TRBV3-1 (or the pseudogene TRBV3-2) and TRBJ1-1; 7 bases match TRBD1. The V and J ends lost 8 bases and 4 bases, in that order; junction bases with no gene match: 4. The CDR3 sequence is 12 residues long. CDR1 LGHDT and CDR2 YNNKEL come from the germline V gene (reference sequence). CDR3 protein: CASAQGSTEAFF. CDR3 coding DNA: TGTGCCAGCGCACAGGGGAGCACTGAAGCTTTCTTT.

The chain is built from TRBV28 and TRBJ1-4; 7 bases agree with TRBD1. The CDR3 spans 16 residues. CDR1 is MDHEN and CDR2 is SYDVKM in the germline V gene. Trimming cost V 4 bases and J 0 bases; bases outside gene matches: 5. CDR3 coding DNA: TGTGCCAGCAGTTCTCAGGGGGGTGCAACTAATGAAAAACTGTTTTTT. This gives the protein CASSSQGGATNEKLFF.

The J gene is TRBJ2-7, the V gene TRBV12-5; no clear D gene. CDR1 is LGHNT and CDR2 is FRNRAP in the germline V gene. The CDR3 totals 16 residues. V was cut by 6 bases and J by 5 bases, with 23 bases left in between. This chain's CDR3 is CASGVATPLSYNEQYF. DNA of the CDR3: TGTGCTAGTGGGGTGGCGACACCCTTGAGCTATAACGAGCAGTACTTC.

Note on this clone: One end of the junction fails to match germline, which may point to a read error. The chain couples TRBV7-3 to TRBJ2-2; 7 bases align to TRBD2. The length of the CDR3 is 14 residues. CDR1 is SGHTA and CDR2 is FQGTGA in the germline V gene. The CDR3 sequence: CASSITSATGELFF. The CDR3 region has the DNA TGTGCCAGCAGCATAACTAGCGCCACCGGGGAGCTGTTTTTT.

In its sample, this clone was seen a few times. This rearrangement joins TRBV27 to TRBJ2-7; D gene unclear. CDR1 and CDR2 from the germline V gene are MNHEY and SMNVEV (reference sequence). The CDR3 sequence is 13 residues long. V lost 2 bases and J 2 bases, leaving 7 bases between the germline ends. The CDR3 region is CASSLGGPYEQYV. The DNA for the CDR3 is TGTGCCAGCAGTTTAGGTGGGCCCTACGAGCAGTACGTC.